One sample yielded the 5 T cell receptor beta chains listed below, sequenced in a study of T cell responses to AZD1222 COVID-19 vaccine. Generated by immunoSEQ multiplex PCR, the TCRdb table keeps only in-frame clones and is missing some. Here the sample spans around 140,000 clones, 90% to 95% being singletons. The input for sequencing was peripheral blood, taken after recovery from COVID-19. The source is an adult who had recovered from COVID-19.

CDR3 DNA: TGTGCCAGCAGCGTCACAGGGAAAATCCAAGAGACCCAGTACTTC. It encodes CASSVTGKIQETQYF. The rearrangement joins TRBV11-2 to TRBJ2-5; TRBD1 might be the D (6 bases). V shed 5 bases and J shed 1 base, with 14 bases lying between them. Germline V gene lookup returns CDR1 SGHAT and CDR2 FQNNGV. The CDR3 is 15 amino acids.

The CDR3 sequence: CASSQPGTSGRRGGNEQFF. In DNA, the CDR3 is TGTGCCAGCAGCCAACCCGGGACTAGCGGGCGACGAGGGGGCAATGAGCAGTTCTTC. This chain joins TRBV3-1 (or the pseudogene TRBV3-2) and TRBJ2-1; 12 bases agree with TRBD2. Unmatched junction bases numbered 14, after V lost 2 bases and J lost 6 bases. Germline V gives CDR1 LGHDT, CDR2 YNNKEL (reference sequence). CDR3 length equals 19 residues.

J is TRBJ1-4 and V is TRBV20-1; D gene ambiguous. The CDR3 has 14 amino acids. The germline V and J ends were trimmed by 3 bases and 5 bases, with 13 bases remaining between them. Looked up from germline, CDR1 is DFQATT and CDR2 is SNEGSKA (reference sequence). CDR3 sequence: CSASKLNINEKLFF. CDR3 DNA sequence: TGCAGTGCTAGTAAATTGAACATAAATGAAAAACTGTTTTTT.

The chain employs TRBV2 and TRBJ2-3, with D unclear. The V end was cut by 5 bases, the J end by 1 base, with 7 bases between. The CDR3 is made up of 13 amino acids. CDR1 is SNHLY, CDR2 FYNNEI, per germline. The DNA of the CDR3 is TGTGCCAGCAGTCCCCTTGGCACAGATACGCAGTATTTT. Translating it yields CASSPLGTDTQYF.

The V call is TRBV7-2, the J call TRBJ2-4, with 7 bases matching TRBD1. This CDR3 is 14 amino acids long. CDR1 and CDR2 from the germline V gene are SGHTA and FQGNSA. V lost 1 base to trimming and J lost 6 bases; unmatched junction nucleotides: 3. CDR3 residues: CASSLGGQINIQYF. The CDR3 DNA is TGTGCCAGCAGCTTAGGGGGACAGATAAACATTCAGTACTTC.